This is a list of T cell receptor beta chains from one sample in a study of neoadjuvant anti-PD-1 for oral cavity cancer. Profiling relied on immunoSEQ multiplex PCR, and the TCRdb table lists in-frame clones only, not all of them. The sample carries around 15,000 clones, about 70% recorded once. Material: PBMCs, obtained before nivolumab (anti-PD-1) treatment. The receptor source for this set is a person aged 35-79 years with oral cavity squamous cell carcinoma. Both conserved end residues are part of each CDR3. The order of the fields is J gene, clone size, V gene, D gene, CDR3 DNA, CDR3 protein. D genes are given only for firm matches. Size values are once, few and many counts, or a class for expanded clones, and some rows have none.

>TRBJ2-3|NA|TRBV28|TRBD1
TGTGCCAGCAGTTCTAGGGCAGGGGGCTGGGCAGATACGCAGTATTTT
CASSSRAGGWADTQYF
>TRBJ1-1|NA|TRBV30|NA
TGTGCCTGGAGTGTCCAAGGGGCAGGCGAAGCTTTCTTT
CAWSVQGAGEAFF
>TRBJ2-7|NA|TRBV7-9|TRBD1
TGTGCCAGCAGCCCCCGGGACAGGCTCGTCCACGAGCAGTACTTC
CASSPRDRLVHEQYF
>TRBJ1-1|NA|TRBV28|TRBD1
TGTGCCAGCAGACTGGGACAGGCTTCTGAAGCTTTCTTT
CASRLGQASEAFF
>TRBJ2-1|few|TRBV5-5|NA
TGTGCCAGCAGCCGGATGGGTAATGGGGGCAATGAGCAGTTCTTC
CASSRMGNGGNEQFF
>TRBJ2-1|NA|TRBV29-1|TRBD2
TGCAGCGTTGAAATCCTAGCGGGAATATCCCCAGAGCAGTTCTTC
CSVEILAGISPEQFF
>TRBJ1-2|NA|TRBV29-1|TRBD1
TGCAGCGCGACAGGGGGGGCGGACTATGGCTACACCTTC
CSATGGADYGYTF
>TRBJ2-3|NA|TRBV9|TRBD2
TGTGCCAGCAGCGTCGCTAGCGGGAGGGGGGATACGCAGTATTTT
CASSVASGRGDTQYF
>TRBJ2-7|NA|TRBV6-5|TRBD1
TGTGCCAGCAGCCGACAGGGTAGGGAGCAGTACTTC
CASSRQGREQYF
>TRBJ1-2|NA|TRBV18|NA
TGTGCCAGCTCACCAGCGGGAGCGGACTATGGCTACACCTTC
CASSPAGADYGYTF
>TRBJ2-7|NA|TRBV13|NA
TGTGCCAGCAGCTTAAGGACAGTATCAACCCAGAGCTCCTACGAGCAGTACTTC
CASSLRTVSTQSSYEQYF
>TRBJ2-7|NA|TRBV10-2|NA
TGCGCCAGCAGAGGGACTGCCCTGGGGGAGCAGTACTTC
CASRGTALGEQYF
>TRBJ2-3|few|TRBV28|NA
TGTGCCAGCAGTTTTGCTTCCTCCACGGGGACGCAGTATTTT
CASSFASSTGTQYF
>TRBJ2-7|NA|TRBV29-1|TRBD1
TGCAGCGTGTTCCTAACCGGGACAGAGACCTACGAGCAGTACTTC
CSVFLTGTETYEQYF
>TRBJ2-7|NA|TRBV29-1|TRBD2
TGCAGCGTTGCCGCAGCGGGGTTTAGAAACGAGCAGTACTTC
CSVAAAGFRNEQYF
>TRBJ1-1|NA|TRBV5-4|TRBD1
TGTGCCAGCAGCTTGGCGTATCAACAGGGGAGGACTGAAGCTTTCTTT
CASSLAYQQGRTEAFF
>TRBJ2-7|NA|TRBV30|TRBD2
TGTGCCTGGAGTCGCGGCGGGAGAGGGGAGCAGTACTTC
CAWSRGGRGEQYF
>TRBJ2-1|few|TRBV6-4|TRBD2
TGTGCCAGCAGTGACTTGACTAGCGGGAGTAGTGAGCAGTTCTTC
CASSDLTSGSSEQFF
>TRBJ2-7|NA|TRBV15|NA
TGTGCCACCAGCGGTCGCGGCGGGACAAGCAACGAGCAGTACTTC
CATSGRGGTSNEQYF
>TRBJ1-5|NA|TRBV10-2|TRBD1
TGCGCCAGCAGTGACGACAGGGGAGGCCAGCCCCAGCATTTT
CASSDDRGGQPQHF
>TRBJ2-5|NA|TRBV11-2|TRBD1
TGTGCCAGCAGCTTAGTAATCTCGTCGACAGGGCAAGAGACCCAGTACTTC
CASSLVISSTGQETQYF
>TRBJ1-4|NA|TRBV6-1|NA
TGTGCCAGCAGTGAATTAGAGGATACTAATGAAAAACTGTTTTTT
CASSELEDTNEKLFF
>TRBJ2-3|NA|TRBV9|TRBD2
TGTGCCAGCAGCTCAAGGGGTCTAGCGGGGCTCACAGATACGCAGTATTTT
CASSSRGLAGLTDTQYF
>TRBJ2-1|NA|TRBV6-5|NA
TGTGCCAGCAGGCCGACGTGGAATGAGCAGTTCTTC
CASRPTWNEQFF
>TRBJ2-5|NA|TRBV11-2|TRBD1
TGTGCCAGCAGTTACGGACAGGGGGAGACCCAGTACTTC
CASSYGQGETQYF
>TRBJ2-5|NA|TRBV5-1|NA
TGCGCCAGCAGCCGGCTGGGGAGCGAACAAGAGACCCAGTACTTC
CASSRLGSEQETQYF
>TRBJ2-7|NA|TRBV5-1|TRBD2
TGCGCCAGCAGCTCACTAGCGGGGGGGTCCTACGAGCAGTACTTC
CASSSLAGGSYEQYF
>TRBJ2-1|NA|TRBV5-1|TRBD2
TGCGCCAGCAGCTTGGAACTAGCGGGATACAATGAGCAGTTCTTC
CASSLELAGYNEQFF
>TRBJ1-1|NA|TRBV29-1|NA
TGCAGCGCGCGTGTCGGGGTAAGGGACACTGAAGCTTTCTTT
CSARVGVRDTEAFF
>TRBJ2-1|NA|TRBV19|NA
TGTGCCAGTAGTAGAGGACTGGATGAGCAGTTCTTC
CASSRGLDEQFF
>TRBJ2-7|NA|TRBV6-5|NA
TGTGCCAGCAGCCTCCTTCTAGGTTACGAGCAGTACTTC
CASSLLLGYEQYF
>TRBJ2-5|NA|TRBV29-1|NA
TGCAGCGTTGGCAACGGCGGAGCAGAGACCCAGTACTTC
CSVGNGGAETQYF
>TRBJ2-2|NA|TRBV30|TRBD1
TGTGCCTGGAGGATGGGACAGGGGAACACCGGGGAGCTGTTTTTT
CAWRMGQGNTGELFF
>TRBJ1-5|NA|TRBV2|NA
TGTGCCAGCAGAGGGGACTCCCATCAGCCCCAGCATTTT
CASRGDSHQPQHF
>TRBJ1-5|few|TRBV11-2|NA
TGTGCCAGCAGCTTTTCGGAGAATCAGCCCCAGCATTTT
CASSFSENQPQHF
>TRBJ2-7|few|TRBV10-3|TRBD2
TGTGCCATCAGTGAGTCTGGGCTAGCGGGGGTCTACGAGCAGTACTTC
CAISESGLAGVYEQYF
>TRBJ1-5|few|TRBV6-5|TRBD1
TGTGCCAGCAGTTTTGGACAGGGAGGCAATCAGCCCCAGCATTTT
CASSFGQGGNQPQHF